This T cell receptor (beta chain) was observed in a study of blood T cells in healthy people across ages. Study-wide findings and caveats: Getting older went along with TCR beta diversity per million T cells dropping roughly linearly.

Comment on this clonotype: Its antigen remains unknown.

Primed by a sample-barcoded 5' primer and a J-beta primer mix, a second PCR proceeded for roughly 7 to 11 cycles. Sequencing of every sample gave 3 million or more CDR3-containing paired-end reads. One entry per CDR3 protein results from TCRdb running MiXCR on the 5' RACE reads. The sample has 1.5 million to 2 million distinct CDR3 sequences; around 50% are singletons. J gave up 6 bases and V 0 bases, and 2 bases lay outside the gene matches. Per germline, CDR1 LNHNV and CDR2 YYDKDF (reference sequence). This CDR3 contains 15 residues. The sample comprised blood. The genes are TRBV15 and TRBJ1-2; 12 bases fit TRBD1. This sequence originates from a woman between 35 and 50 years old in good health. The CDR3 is CATSRDGTGGHGYTF. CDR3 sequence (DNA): TGTGCCACCAGCAGAGATGGGACAGGGGGCCATGGCTACACCTTC. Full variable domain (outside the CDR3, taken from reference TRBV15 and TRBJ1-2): DAMVIQNPRYQVTQFGKPVTLSCSQTLNHNVMYWYQQKSSQAPKLLFHYYDKDFNNEADTPDNFQSRRPNTSFCFLDIRSPGLGDTAMYLCATSRDGTGGHGYTFGSGTRLTVV.